The next 9 T cell receptor beta chains were all read from a single sample in a study of identical twins. TCRdb reprocessed the 5' RACE reads via MiXCR and lists one record per CDR3 protein. The sample carries around 100,000 distinct CDR3 sequences, about 6.1% recorded once. The sequencing input was memory T cells sorted from blood. The receptors here all came from a woman in her forties or fifties in good health.

The table lists this clonotype with a few counts. The V call is TRBV19, the J call TRBJ2-3; no clear D. This CDR3 is built from 17 residues. Deletions cut 0 bases from V and 2 bases from J, with 15 bases between. Germline CDR1 LNHDA, CDR2 SQIVND (reference sequence). CDR3 nucleotides: TGTGCCAGTAGTATAGAGCTAACGGACGGTAACACAGATACGCAGTATTTT. Translating gives CASSIELTDGNTDTQYF.

This clonotype has a count of ten or more. This chain uses TRBV3-1 with TRBJ2-1, with TRBD2 matching 10 bases. Trimming cost V 3 bases and J 5 bases; bases outside gene matches: 10. Germline CDR1 LGHDT, CDR2 YNNKEL (reference sequence). The CDR3 extends over 17 amino acids. The CDR3 is CASSHWSGRASNNEQFF. DNA for the CDR3: TGTGCCAGCAGCCATTGGAGCGGGAGGGCCTCTAACAATGAGCAGTTCTTC.

In this sample, this clonotype turned up many times. The rearrangement joins TRBV5-6 to TRBJ1-1, with D maybe TRBD1 (5 bases). In germline, CDR1 is SGHDT, CDR2 YYEEEE. V was pared by 2 bases and J by 7 bases, with 12 bases between. This CDR3 comprises 13 residues. The CDR3 protein is CASSFNQGLEAFF. CDR3 sequence (DNA): TGTGCCAGCAGCTTCAACCAGGGACTTGAAGCTTTCTTT. The full variable domain, completed using reference TRBV5-6 and TRBJ1-1, is DAGVTQSPTHLIKTRGQQVTLRCSPKSGHDTVSWYQQALGQGPQFIFQYYEEEERQRGNFPDRFSGHQFPNYSSELNVNALLLGDSALYLCASSFNQGLEAFFGQGTRLTVV.

This clonotype occurred many times. The V gene is TRBV7-3, the J gene TRBJ2-3; 8 bases agree with TRBD1. V lost 5 bases, J lost 2 bases, and 9 bases stayed unmatched. Germline V gene data show CDR1 as SGHTA and CDR2 as FQGTGA. The CDR3 consists of 16 residues. CDR3 nucleotide sequence: TGTGCCAGCAGCCTACGGACAGGGCTGAACACAGATACGCAGTATTTT. Translating it yields CASSLRTGLNTDTQYF.

This clonotype was seen many times. The chain carries TRBV11-1 and TRBJ1-1; unclear D gene. With 7 bases removed from V and 1 base from J, the gap between germline ends came to 7 bases. The CDR3 has 12 residues. The V gene's germline CDR1 is SGHAT and CDR2 FQDESV (reference sequence). The CDR3 is CASKPRNTEAFF. CDR3 nucleotide sequence: TGTGCCAGCAAACCGCGGAACACTGAAGCTTTCTTT.

The table lists this clonotype with a few counts. This sequence joins TRBV4-2 and TRBJ2-3, with a tentative D call TRBD2 (6 bases). V dropped 0 bases and J dropped 4 bases, with 17 bases sitting between them. The V gene's germline CDR1 is LGHNA and CDR2 YNFKEQ. The CDR3 totals 17 residues. The CDR3 here is CASSQEIGGAAADTQYF. CDR3 DNA sequence: TGTGCCAGCAGCCAAGAAATCGGAGGGGCAGCGGCAGATACGCAGTATTTT.

This clonotype was seen repeatedly, ten times or more. J is TRBJ2-7 and V is TRBV19; TRBD1 is a possible D gene (6 bases). Germline V CDR1 and CDR2: LNHDA, SQIVND (reference sequence). The CDR3 totals 12 residues. V lost 4 bases and J lost 5, with 9 bases in between. The CDR3 coding sequence is TGTGCCAGTAGTAACAGGGCTGACGAGCAGTACTTC. Protein sequence: CASSNRADEQYF.

This chain uses TRBV7-9 with TRBJ2-2; D not resolved. The CDR3 consists of 13 residues. Germline assignment: CDR1 SEHNR and CDR2 FQNEAQ (reference sequence). V was clipped by 1 base and J by 7 bases, with 7 bases between them. For the CDR3, the DNA is TGTGCCAGCAGCTTAGACGGCGGCGGGGAGCTGTTTTTT. This sequence encodes CASSLDGGGELFF.

This clonotype was seen ten or more times. The gene calls are TRBV2 and TRBJ2-1; TRBD2 aligns across 10 bases. The J segment lost 10 bases and the V segment lost 8 bases, leaving 11 bases of the junction unmatched. The germline V gene has CDR1 SNHLY and CDR2 FYNNEI. The CDR3 totals 14 residues. CDR3 protein: CASYSQREGREQFF. The CDR3 nucleotides read TGTGCCAGCTACAGCCAGCGGGAGGGCCGGGAGCAGTTCTTC.